Listed here are 4 T cell receptor beta chains from one sample, sequenced in a study of cytomegalovirus exposure and HLA in healthy donors. Only in-frame clones appear in the TCRdb table, and some are missing; sequencing was by immunoSEQ multiplex PCR. The sample includes over 110,000 clones, approximately 84% of them seen just once. Sequencing input: PBMCs. The receptor set was obtained from a woman aged 30 to 39 in good health and CMV-seronegative.

The chain carries TRBV4-3 and TRBJ2-1; TRBD2 agrees at 11 bases. The V gene end was trimmed by 1 base and the J gene end by 6 bases; junction bases not matched to a gene: 2. The CDR3 sequence is 15 residues long. Germline CDR1 is LGHNA and CDR2 is YSLEER. The CDR3 DNA reads TGCGCCAGCAGCCAAGGGCTAGCGGGGGGCAATGAGCAGTTCTTC. Protein sequence: CASSQGLAGGNEQFF.

This clone was picked up one time. V is TRBV30 and J is TRBJ1-6; D is perhaps TRBD1 (5 bases). The CDR3 contains 15 residues. CDR1 is GTSNPN and CDR2 is SVGIG in the germline V gene (reference sequence). V lost 5 bases and J 9 bases, leaving 20 bases between the germline ends. The DNA of the CDR3 is TGTGCCTGGTGTGCAGGGCTCCCTTCGAGTTCACCCCTCCACTTT. Protein sequence: CAWCAGLPSSSPLHF.

This chain connects TRBV28 to TRBJ2-3; 8 bases are a match to TRBD2. Per germline, CDR1 MDHEN and CDR2 SYDVKM. Germline trimming cut 7 bases from V and 3 bases from J; bases unmatched to any gene: 12. This CDR3 has 16 residues. The chain's CDR3 is CASTPSGRGDTDTQYF. The CDR3 coding sequence is TGTGCCAGCACCCCCTCGGGGCGGGGGGATACAGATACGCAGTATTTT.

V usage is TRBV4-3 and J usage is TRBJ2-3; D is uncertain. The V end was cut by 5 bases, the J end by 2 bases, with 17 bases between. Germline CDR1 LGHNA, CDR2 YSLEER. This CDR3 has 16 residues. The CDR3 is CASSCCLAAHTDTQYF. The CDR3 DNA reads as TGCGCCAGCAGCTGCTGTCTGGCGGCCCACACAGATACGCAGTATTTT.